The 18 T cell receptor beta chains reported below all come from one sample, sequenced in a study of blood T cell repertoires in COVID-19. TCRdb keeps only in-frame clones here, not all; method: immunoSEQ multiplex PCR. Of about 120,000 clones in the sample, roughly three quarters were seen once. The sequenced sample consisted of peripheral blood. These receptors all come from a human donor in a cohort sampled during active COVID-19.

This sequence joins TRBV29-1 and TRBJ2-6; perhaps TRBD1 as D (5 bases). This CDR3 comprises 15 residues. The V gene's germline CDR1 is SQVTM and CDR2 ANQGSEA. Between the trimmed V and J ends, which lost 1 base and 0 bases, there was a span of 7 bases. The CDR3, as DNA: TGCAGCGTTGAAGCAAGGGGCTCTGGGGCCAACGTCCTGACTTTC. Translating gives CSVEARGSGANVLTF.

This clone occurred once. The chain couples TRBV6-4 to TRBJ2-7; 14 nucleotides align to TRBD2. The CDR3 consists of 15 residues. The germline V gene encodes CDR1 MRHNA and CDR2 SNTAGT. Trimming cost V 11 bases and J 2 bases; bases outside gene matches: 8. CDR3 amino acids: CAGTSGSSLPYEQYF. The CDR3 bases are TGTGCCGGGACTAGCGGGAGTTCCCTGCCCTACGAGCAGTACTTC.

This clone was seen only a few times. The chain carries TRBV5-1 and TRBJ2-7; D uncertain. Trimming took 3 bases from V and 0 from J, leaving 7 bases between them. The CDR3 runs to 13 residues. Germline V gene sequence: CDR1 SGHRS, CDR2 YFSETQ. Here the CDR3 DNA reads TGCGCCAGCAGCTCACTGAGCTCCTACGAGCAGTACTTC. Protein: CASSSLSSYEQYF.

The V call is TRBV6-2 or TRBV6-3, the J call TRBJ2-3, with 10 bases fitting TRBD2. The CDR3 length is 15 residues. The germline V gene encodes CDR1 MNHEY and CDR2 SVGEGT. The V gene end was trimmed by 5 bases and the J gene end by 3 bases; junction bases not matched to a gene: 5. The CDR3 DNA reads as TGTGCCAGCAGTCAGTTGACTAGCGGGACAGATACGCAGTATTTT. As protein: CASSQLTSGTDTQYF.

The chain joins TRBV5-6 to TRBJ1-1, with D maybe TRBD1 (6 bases). The CDR3 spans 14 residues. V was pared by 4 bases and J by 4 bases, with 14 bases between. Germline V gene data show CDR1 as SGHDT and CDR2 as YYEEEE. The CDR3 DNA sequence: TGTGCCAGCAGCCACGGACAGTCGCCCACTGAAGCTTTCTTT. As protein: CASSHGQSPTEAFF. Filled out from reference TRBV5-6 and TRBJ1-1, the complete variable domain reads DAGVTQSPTHLIKTRGQQVTLRCSPKSGHDTVSWYQQALGQGPQFIFQYYEEEERQRGNFPDRFSGHQFPNYSSELNVNALLLGDSALYLCASSHGQSPTEAFFGQGTRLTVV.

This chain joins TRBV29-1 and TRBJ1-1; a weak D match, TRBD1 (5 bases). Germline V gene data show CDR1 as SQVTM and CDR2 as ANQGSEA. The ends were cut back, 8 bases at V and 1 base at J, with 20 bases in the middle. This CDR3 contains 15 residues. The CDR3, as DNA: TGCAGCCCGGGGCGTCGGGAGGAGGGGAACACTGAAGCTTTCTTT. This translates into CSPGRREEGNTEAFF.

The chain recombines TRBV2 with TRBJ1-4; 7 bases align to TRBD1. CDR1 is SNHLY, CDR2 FYNNEI, per germline. The CDR3 is made up of 14 amino acids. V shed 8 bases and J 4 bases; nucleotides not matched to a gene: 7. CDR3 region: CASLQGKGNEKLFF. DNA for the CDR3: TGTGCCAGCCTACAGGGGAAGGGTAATGAAAAACTGTTTTTT.

J is TRBJ1-1 and V is TRBV6-2 or TRBV6-3; D unclear. In germline, CDR1 is MNHEY, CDR2 SVGEGT. The V and J ends lost 0 bases and 0 bases respectively, with 17 bases between them. The CDR3 extends over 18 amino acids. This chain's CDR3 is CASSYSREEGIMNTEAFF. The CDR3, as DNA: TGTGCCAGCAGTTACTCGAGGGAAGAAGGTATAATGAACACTGAAGCTTTCTTT.

The V gene is TRBV5-4, the J gene TRBJ2-7; a weak D match, TRBD2 (5 bases). Germline V gene sequence: CDR1 SGHNT, CDR2 YYREEE (reference sequence). The CDR3 extends over 13 amino acids. The V end was cut by 3 bases, the J end by 0 bases, with 7 bases between. The CDR3 nucleotides read TGTGCCAGCAGCTCCCGGGACTCCTACGAGCAGTACTTC. Its translation is CASSSRDSYEQYF. Full variable domain (remainder filled in from reference TRBV5-4 and TRBJ2-7): ETGVTQSPTHLIKTRGQQVTLRCSSQSGHNTVSWYQQALGQGPQFIFQYYREEENGRGNFPPRFSGLQFPNYSSELNVNALELDDSALYLCASSSRDSYEQYFGPGTRLTVT.

This clone was seen a handful of times. The J gene is TRBJ1-4, the V gene TRBV2; D call uncertain. CDR3 size: 14 residues. Germline V gives CDR1 SNHLY, CDR2 FYNNEI. Deletions cut 6 bases from V and 7 bases from J, with 15 bases between. For the CDR3, the DNA is TGTGCCAGCAGCCGAAACGGTGAGGCTGAAAAACTGTTTTTT. Translating it yields CASSRNGEAEKLFF.

V gene TRBV6-6 combines with J gene TRBJ2-7; TRBD2 agrees at 7 bases. Germline lookup yields CDR1 MNHNY and CDR2 SVGAGI (reference sequence). CDR3 length: 16 residues. V shed 6 bases, J shed 0 bases, and the junction held 11 bases outside the gene matches. The CDR3: CASSLTSVLYSYEQYF. For the CDR3, the DNA is TGTGCCAGCAGCTTAACTAGCGTCCTATACTCCTACGAGCAGTACTTC.

This clone has just a few counts. The chain uses TRBV14 and TRBJ2-7; D call uncertain. The CDR3 spans 15 residues. Germline V CDR1 and CDR2: SGHDN, FVKESK. Between the trimmed V and J ends, which lost 0 bases and 2 bases, there was a span of 11 bases. The CDR3 DNA follows: TGTGCCAGCAGCCAAGACATGAGTAGAACCTACGAGCAGTACTTC. Protein sequence: CASSQDMSRTYEQYF.

Only a few counts were recorded for this clone. This chain joins TRBV25-1 and TRBJ2-7; TRBD2 matches at 7 bases. The CDR3 is made up of 12 amino acids. Looked up from germline, CDR1 is MGHDK and CDR2 is SYGVNS. V lost 4 bases and J lost 3; bases outside the gene matches: 0. CDR3 nucleotide sequence: TGTGCCAGCAGTGCGGGGGGCTACGAGCAGTACTTC. This translates into CASSAGGYEQYF.

This clone was seen a single time. This sequence joins TRBV3-1 (or the pseudogene TRBV3-2) and TRBJ1-1; D is undetermined. Per the germline V gene, CDR1 is LGHDT and CDR2 is YNNKEL (reference sequence). This CDR3 region has 13 residues. V was shortened by 0 bases and J by 6 bases, with 8 bases between the two germline ends. The CDR3 sequence is CASSQDLRSEAFF. The CDR3 DNA reads as TGTGCCAGCAGCCAAGATCTACGGTCTGAAGCTTTCTTT.

The CDR3 here is CATRAGTSYNEQFF. The CDR3 nucleotides are TGTGCCACGAGAGCCGGGACTAGCTACAATGAGCAGTTCTTC. This sequence joins TRBV2 and TRBJ2-1; 8 bases are a match to TRBD2. Germline values: CDR1 SNHLY, CDR2 FYNNEI. This CDR3 is 14 amino acids long. J was trimmed by 3 bases and V by 10 bases; bases with no gene match: 8.

The chain carries TRBV6-6 and TRBJ1-1; 11 nucleotides align to TRBD1. Trimming took 6 bases from V and 4 from J; bases not matched to a gene: 10. Germline V CDR1 and CDR2: MNHNY, SVGAGI (reference sequence). The CDR3 covers 16 residues. The CDR3 bases are TGTGCCAGCAGCGACTACCTCGGGACAGGGGGCACTGAAGCTTTCTTT. It translates to CASSDYLGTGGTEAFF.

V usage is TRBV28 and J usage is TRBJ1-1, with 9 bases aligning to TRBD1. Germline CDR1 reads MDHEN; CDR2 reads SYDVKM. This CDR3 has 14 amino acids. V shed 6 bases, J shed 5 bases, and the junction held 7 bases outside the gene matches. CDR3 nucleotide sequence: TGTGCCAGCAGGTCGCCGGGACAGGGAACTGAAGCTTTCTTT. Protein: CASRSPGQGTEAFF.

This chain links TRBV18 with TRBJ1-2, with D perhaps TRBD1 (6 bases). Deletions cut 2 bases from V and 5 bases from J, with 18 bases between. This CDR3 is built from 16 residues. CDR1 and CDR2 from the germline V gene are KGHSH and LQKENI. The CDR3, as DNA: TGTGCCAGCTCACCAGAGGAACAGGGCCTCTGGTATGGCTACACCTTC. This gives the protein CASSPEEQGLWYGYTF.